This is a list of T cell receptor beta chains from one sample in a study of blood T cell dynamics during melanoma immunotherapy. Assay: immunoSEQ multiplex PCR; the TCRdb copy retains only in-frame clones and omits some. The top ten clones hold approximately 0.18% of a sample with some 13,000 clones, under 95% of them seen once. The specimen comprised effector memory CD8+ T cells from blood, sampled from a patient treated with checkpoint blockade. The receptors derive from a human donor with melanoma. CDR3s include the opening cysteine and the closing phenylalanine or tryptophan. D genes are given only for firm matches. The size entry is marked missing in some rows and otherwise reads once, few, many or a size class.

.	TRBJ2-1	TRBV28	TRBD2	CASSRRTSGGHNEQFF	TGTGCCAGCAGCAGACGGACTAGCGGGGGACACAATGAGCAGTTCTTC
.	TRBJ2-2	TRBV2	.	CASSHGAGELFF	TGTGCCAGCAGCCATGGGGCCGGGGAGCTGTTTTTT
.	TRBJ1-2	TRBV27	.	CASSFGVGYGYTF	TGTGCCAGCAGTTTTGGGGTAGGCTATGGCTACACCTTC
once	TRBJ1-3	TRBV6-5	.	CASSPPGGNTIYF	TGTGCCAGCAGCCCACCAGGTGGAAACACCATATATTTT
.	TRBJ2-1	TRBV15	TRBD2	CATSRDSGRGYNEQFF	TGTGCCACCAGCAGGGACAGCGGGAGAGGCTACAATGAGCAGTTCTTC
.	TRBJ2-7	TRBV7-2	.	CASSLEHLPQYF	TGTGCCAGCAGCTTAGAGCACCTTCCGCAGTACTTC
.	TRBJ2-7	TRBV7-2	.	CASSQDLSESYEQYF	TGTGCCAGCAGCCAAGATTTATCTGAATCCTACGAGCAGTACTTC
.	TRBJ1-5	TRBV4-3	.	CASSQAGLAGQPQHF	TGCGCCAGCAGCCAAGCCGGACTGGCGGGGCAGCCCCAGCATTTT
.	TRBJ2-2	TRBV11-2	.	CASSLEGGLDTGELFF	TGTGCCAGCAGCTTAGAGGGGGGCTTGGACACCGGGGAGCTGTTTTTT
.	TRBJ2-3	TRBV27	.	CASSLTPFSTDTQYF	TGTGCCAGCAGTTTAACCCCTTTTAGCACAGATACGCAGTATTTT
.	TRBJ1-3	TRBV4-1	.	CASSQDRGNTIYF	TGCGCCAGCAGCCAAGACCGGGGAAACACCATATATTTT
.	TRBJ2-7	TRBV28	.	CASSLVANDYEQYF	TGTGCCAGCAGTCTAGTAGCAAACGACTACGAGCAGTACTTC
.	TRBJ1-3	TRBV7-9	.	CASSQDGNTIYF	TGTGCCAGCAGCCAGGATGGAAACACCATATATTTT
.	TRBJ2-4	TRBV11-2	.	CASSQGGLGKNIQYF	TGTGCCAGCAGCCAGGGGGGGTTGGGCAAAAACATTCAGTACTTC
.	TRBJ2-1	TRBV7-9	.	CASSPGGLRGIDEQFF	TGTGCCAGCAGCCCAGGGGGACTAAGGGGAATCGATGAGCAGTTCTTC
.	TRBJ2-7	TRBV7-2	TRBD1	CASRGGDRGENYEQYF	TGTGCCAGCAGGGGGGGAGACAGGGGTGAGAACTACGAGCAGTACTTC
.	TRBJ2-2	TRBV2	.	CASTPPGELFF	TGTGCCAGCACCCCCCCCGGGGAGCTGTTTTTT
.	TRBJ2-7	TRBV19	TRBD1	CASSPGTGRPYEQYF	TGTGCCAGTAGCCCCGGGACAGGGCGACCCTACGAGCAGTACTTC
.	TRBJ2-5	TRBV27	TRBD2	CASSLNSGSTETQYF	TGTGCCAGCAGTTTAAATAGCGGGAGTACTGAGACCCAGTACTTC
.	TRBJ1-2	TRBV19	.	CASTVGAGGYTF	TGTGCCAGTACGGTGGGGGCTGGTGGCTACACCTTC
.	TRBJ1-6	TRBV5-6	.	CASSFWGNRWSLHF	TGTGCCAGCAGCTTTTGGGGAAACAGATGGTCCCTCCACTTT
.	TRBJ2-7	TRBV6-6	.	CASSPPTRSVREQYF	TGTGCCAGCAGTCCGCCGACTAGGTCGGTTAGGGAGCAGTACTTC
once	TRBJ2-1	TRBV2	TRBD2	CASSATSGRGDEQFF	TGTGCCAGCAGTGCGACTAGCGGGAGGGGGGATGAGCAGTTCTTC
.	TRBJ2-1	TRBV7-9	.	CASSLKGTPLVREFF	TGTGCCAGCAGCTTAAAAGGGACCCCCTTAGTTCGGGAGTTCTTC
.	TRBJ2-5	TRBV28	.	CASSLKTLQETQYF	TGTGCCAGCAGTTTAAAGACACTCCAAGAGACCCAGTACTTC
.	TRBJ2-6	TRBV4-3	.	CASSQDGGTGANVLTF	TGCGCCAGCAGCCAAGATGGGGGGACAGGGGCCAACGTCCTGACTTTC
.	TRBJ2-3	TRBV9	.	CASSVESMSTDTQYF	TGTGCCAGCAGCGTAGAGTCGATGAGCACAGATACGCAGTATTTT
.	TRBJ1-1	TRBV6-6	.	CASSYGRSTEAFF	TGTGCCAGCAGTTATGGGAGATCCACTGAAGCTTTCTTT
.	TRBJ2-7	TRBV19	.	CASSVGRSSYEQYF	TGTGCCAGTAGTGTCGGACGTAGCTCCTACGAGCAGTACTTC
.	TRBJ2-3	TRBV7-8	TRBD2	CASSLEPGLADTSTDTQYF	TGTGCCAGCAGCTTAGAACCGGGACTAGCGGATACTAGCACAGATACGCAGTATTTT
.	TRBJ2-7	TRBV9	.	CASSVAWQSPPYEQYF	TGTGCCAGCAGCGTAGCTTGGCAGTCCCCCCCCTACGAGCAGTACTTC
.	TRBJ2-1	TRBV4-1	.	CASSHAPGLYNEQFF	TGCGCCAGCAGCCACGCCCCTGGGCTCTACAATGAGCAGTTCTTC
once	TRBJ2-1	TRBV29-1	.	CSGLGNEQFF	TGCAGCGGACTAGGGAATGAGCAGTTCTTC
once	TRBJ2-1	TRBV28	.	CASSLYQGSYNEQFF	TGTGCCAGCAGTTTATATCAGGGTAGTTACAATGAGCAGTTCTTC
once	TRBJ2-1	TRBV4-1	.	CASSQVLQGYNEQFF	TGCGCCAGCAGCCAAGTTTTGCAGGGCTACAATGAGCAGTTCTTC
few	TRBJ1-2	TRBV4-1	TRBD1	CASSQGKQGGYGYTF	TGCGCCAGCAGCCAAGGAAAACAGGGGGGCTATGGCTACACCTTC
.	TRBJ2-1	TRBV5-1	TRBD2	CASSSDYSGSTSYNEQFF	TGCGCCAGCAGCTCCGATTATAGCGGGAGTACCTCCTACAATGAGCAGTTCTTC
.	TRBJ2-1	TRBV7-9	.	CASSFRGRWGDEQFF	TGTGCCAGCAGCTTTCGAGGACGGTGGGGAGATGAGCAGTTCTTC
.	TRBJ2-7	TRBV28	TRBD1	CASRPGQGVFEQYF	TGTGCCAGCAGACCGGGACAGGGGGTGTTCGAGCAGTACTTC
.	TRBJ2-7	TRBV6-5	TRBD1	CASSTDRGLHYEQYF	TGTGCCAGCAGTACCGACAGGGGGCTACACTACGAGCAGTACTTC
.	TRBJ2-1	TRBV5-4	TRBD1	CASSSGQGALNEQFF	TGTGCCAGCAGCTCCGGACAGGGGGCTTTGAATGAGCAGTTCTTC